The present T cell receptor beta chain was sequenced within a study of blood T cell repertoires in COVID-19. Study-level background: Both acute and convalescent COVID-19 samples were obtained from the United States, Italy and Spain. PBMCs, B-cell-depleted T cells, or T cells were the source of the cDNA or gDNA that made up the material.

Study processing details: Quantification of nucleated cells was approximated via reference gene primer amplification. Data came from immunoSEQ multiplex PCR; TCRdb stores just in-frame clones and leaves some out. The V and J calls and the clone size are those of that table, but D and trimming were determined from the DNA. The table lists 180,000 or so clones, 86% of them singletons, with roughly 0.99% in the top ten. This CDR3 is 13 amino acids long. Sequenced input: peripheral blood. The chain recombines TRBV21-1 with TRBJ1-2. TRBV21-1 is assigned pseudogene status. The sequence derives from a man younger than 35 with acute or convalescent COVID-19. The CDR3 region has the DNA TGTGCCAGCAGCAAAGTACTCTCTAAGGGCTACACCTTC. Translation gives CASSKVLSKGYTF.